The rows below give T cell receptor beta chains drawn from one sample of a study of blood T cells in healthy people across ages. MiXCR was run by TCRdb on the 5' RACE reads, yielding one entry per CDR3 protein. The sample includes approximately 780,000 distinct CDR3 sequences, roughly 26% of them seen just once. The same sample was also used in a study of T cells of mothers and their children.

What was sequenced was blood. All receptors come from a boy aged 5-17 years in good health. Both conserved end residues are part of each CDR3. D genes are given only for firm matches. Not all rows give a size; the values are once, few, many and, for expanded clones, a class.

j_call d_call v_call clone_size cdr3_nt cdr3_aa
TRBJ2-1 . TRBV7-2 . TGTGCCAGCAGCCAGTCCCTACCCTACAATGAGCAGTTCTTC CASSQSLPYNEQFF
TRBJ2-5 TRBD1 TRBV14 . TGTGCCAGCAGTCGCTTACAGGGGGGACAAGAGACCCAGTACTTC CASSRLQGGQETQYF
TRBJ2-5 . TRBV5-1 few TGCGCCAGCAGCTTGTTCGCAGGAGGGGAGACCCAGTACTTC CASSLFAGGETQYF
TRBJ1-1 . TRBV5-1 . TGCGCCAGCAGCTTGGCCGGGAGCCCCCGGGCCACTGAAGCTTTCTTT CASSLAGSPRATEAFF
TRBJ1-4 . TRBV14 few TGTGCCAGCAGCCCTACAGGACCTTTTACGAAAAAACTGTTTTTT CASSPTGPFTKKLFF
TRBJ2-3 TRBD1 TRBV7-2 . TGTGCCAGCAGCTTATCTTCTCCGGGACAGGGCACAGATACGCAGTATTTT CASSLSSPGQGTDTQYF
TRBJ2-1 TRBD2 TRBV7-8 few TGTGCCAGCAGCTTGGGGACTAGCGGGAGTAACAATGAGCAGTTCTTC CASSLGTSGSNNEQFF
TRBJ2-7 . TRBV4-2 . TGTGCCAGCAGCCAAGATGGCTCCGGCAGGTCGGACGAGCAGTACTTC CASSQDGSGRSDEQYF
TRBJ2-7 . TRBV18 once TGTGCCAGCTCACCCCATGGCGAGCAGTACTTC CASSPHGEQYF
TRBJ2-5 TRBD2 TRBV11-2 few TGTGCCAGCAGCCTAATAAGTGCTAGCGGGGCTCAAGAGACCCAGTACTTC CASSLISASGAQETQYF
TRBJ2-2 . TRBV7-6 few TGTGCCAGCAGCTTAGAATTGAGCGGGCCGGCCGGGGAGCTGTTTTTT CASSLELSGPAGELFF
TRBJ2-5 . TRBV29-1 few TGCAGCGTTAATACAGGTTTTCTGGGGACCCAGTACTTC CSVNTGFLGTQYF
TRBJ2-3 . TRBV4-1 . TGCGCCAGCAGCCCAGCATGGATCGGGACACATACGCAGTATTTT CASSPAWIGTHTQYF
TRBJ2-7 TRBD2 TRBV5-1 . TGCGCCACCAGCCTAGAGCGGGGTGACTACGAGCAGTACTTC CATSLERGDYEQYF
TRBJ2-3 . TRBV9 few TGTGCCAGCAGCGCGGACACAACTAGCACAGATACGCAGTATTTT CASSADTTSTDTQYF
TRBJ2-1 . TRBV7-7 few TGTGCTAGCAGCTACAAACGGACAGTGTCTACCTACAATGAGCAGTTCTTC CASSYKRTVSTYNEQFF
TRBJ2-7 . TRBV15 few TGTGCCACCAGGGTGGGGGGAAACAATCACGAGCAGTACTTC CATRVGGNNHEQYF
TRBJ1-4 . TRBV18 few TGTGCCAGCTCACCTCGAGACCGGGGAACTAATGAAAAACTGTTTTTT CASSPRDRGTNEKLFF
TRBJ1-4 . TRBV20-1 few TGCAGTGCTAGAGAGTGGCAGAGTAATGAAAAACTGTTTTTT CSAREWQSNEKLFF
TRBJ1-5 . TRBV6-2/TRBV6-3 few TGTGCCAGCAGTTATGGGACTCTCCCCCAGCATTTT CASSYGTLPQHF
TRBJ1-2 . TRBV6-4 . TGTGCCAGCAGTGACCGCAGGAACGGCTACACCTTC CASSDRRNGYTF
TRBJ1-2 . TRBV29-1 few TGCAGCGTTGTCGGCCAGGGAGCCTATGGCTACACCTTC CSVVGQGAYGYTF
TRBJ2-2 TRBD1 TRBV2 . TGTGCCAGCAGCGTGGGACAGGCCGGGACCGGGGAGCTGTTTTTT CASSVGQAGTGELFF
TRBJ1-4 . TRBV7-9 few TGTGCCAGCAGCCCGATTAGGACCGGTAGTGAAAAACTGTTTTTT CASSPIRTGSEKLFF
TRBJ2-2 TRBD2 TRBV11-2 few TGTGCCAGCAGCCGCGGGACTAGCGGTCCGAAGAACACCGGGGAGCTGTTTTTT CASSRGTSGPKNTGELFF
TRBJ2-7 TRBD2 TRBV15 . TGTGCCACCAGCAGAGATCCAGCGGGGGACGAGCAGTACTTC CATSRDPAGDEQYF
TRBJ2-7 . TRBV12-3/TRBV12-4 few TGTGCCAGCAGTTCTACCGGGACCCTCTCCTACGAGCAGTACTTC CASSSTGTLSYEQYF
TRBJ1-4 . TRBV5-1 few TGCGCCAGCAGCTCCGGGACACGAAATGAAAAACTGTTTTTT CASSSGTRNEKLFF
TRBJ2-5 TRBD2 TRBV6-1 few TGTGCCAGCAGCCGGGGACTAGCGGGGGTGGTAGAGACCCAGTACTTC CASSRGLAGVVETQYF
TRBJ2-5 . TRBV2 . TGTGCCAGCACCGGCTCAGGGGCAGGAGAGACCCAGTACTTC CASTGSGAGETQYF
TRBJ2-5 . TRBV11-2 few TGTGCCAGCAGACAACAGGGGGGGGTGGTGACCCAGTACTTC CASRQQGGVVTQYF
TRBJ2-5 TRBD2 TRBV6-5 . TGTGCCAGCAGTTACGACCGGGGGGGGACTCAGTACTTC CASSYDRGGTQYF
TRBJ2-7 . TRBV6-1 few TGTGCCAGCAGTGATTACGGGGGTCCGGTGGACGAGCAGTACTTC CASSDYGGPVDEQYF
TRBJ1-2 TRBD1 TRBV7-8 . TGTGCCAGCAGCCCAGGGGGCGTCACTAACTATGGCTACACCTTC CASSPGGVTNYGYTF
TRBJ2-5 . TRBV2 many TGTGCCAGCAGTGAGGGGACCGAGACCCAGTACTTC CASSEGTETQYF
TRBJ2-5 . TRBV20-1 . TGCAGTGCCACGGGGATCCAAGAGACCCAGTACTTC CSATGIQETQYF
TRBJ1-2 . TRBV7-9 . TGTGCCAGCAGCATCAACGGGGGGGCGGTGGACTATGGCTACACCTTC CASSINGGAVDYGYTF
TRBJ2-2 TRBD1 TRBV28 few TGTGCCAGCAGGCGACAGGGTCGGGCCGGGGAGCTGTTTTTT CASRRQGRAGELFF